Each of the 31 T cell receptor beta chains below was sequenced from the same sample in a study of radiotherapy plus CTLA-4 blockade in lung cancer. Generated by immunoSEQ multiplex PCR, the TCRdb table keeps only in-frame clones and is missing some. Among around 86,000 clones listed, around 83% were seen once. The sequencing here drew on peripheral blood, taken from a patient treated with radiotherapy plus ipilimumab. The receptor set was obtained from a human donor with non-small cell lung cancer who had stable disease on radiotherapy plus ipilimumab.

The chain recombines TRBV6-1 with TRBJ1-1; tentative D call: TRBD1 (5 bases). V was cut by 6 bases and J by 3 bases, with 17 bases left in between. This CDR3 region has 15 residues. Germline V gene lookup returns CDR1 MNHNS and CDR2 SASEGT. The CDR3 nucleotides are TGTGCCAGCAGGCCGACAGAAACTCAGTACACTGAAGCTTTCTTT. Encoded protein: CASRPTETQYTEAFF.

There are a few counts of this clone. This rearrangement joins TRBV28 to TRBJ2-7; 7 positions match TRBD2. Germline CDR1 and CDR2: MDHEN and SYDVKM. This CDR3 contains 14 residues. Germline trimming cut 3 bases from V and 2 bases from J; bases unmatched to any gene: 4. The CDR3 DNA is TGTGCCAGCAGTTTTGCTCTAGCGGCCTACGAGCAGTACTTC. Protein sequence: CASSFALAAYEQYF.

The V call is TRBV18, the J call TRBJ2-1; 8 bases align to TRBD2. This CDR3 comprises 18 residues. V was clipped by 4 bases and J by 0 bases; unmatched bases: 11. The germline V gene has CDR1 KGHSH and CDR2 LQKENI. Here the CDR3 reads CASSLNPGLGFSYNEQFF. CDR3 nucleotides: TGTGCCAGCTCACTTAACCCGGGACTAGGATTCTCCTACAATGAGCAGTTCTTC. Variable domain in full (rest from reference TRBV18 and TRBJ2-1): NAGVMQNPRHLVRRRGQEARLRCSPMKGHSHVYWYRQLPEEGLKFMVYLQKENIIDESGMPKERFSAEFPKEGPSILRIQQVVRGDSAAYFCASSLNPGLGFSYNEQFFGPGTRLTVL.

The chain has TRBV2 and TRBJ2-6, with 7 positions matching TRBD2. Per germline, CDR1 SNHLY and CDR2 FYNNEI. With 6 bases clipped from V and 2 bases from J, the junction kept 7 bases outside the gene matches. This CDR3 region has 16 residues. The CDR3 coding sequence is TGTGCCAGCAGAAGGAGGGGAGGGACTGGGGCCAACGTCCTGACTTTC. Protein product: CASRRRGGTGANVLTF.

V usage is TRBV9 and J usage is TRBJ2-1; the D gene is possibly TRBD2 (6 bases). V dropped 3 bases and J dropped 0 bases, with 10 bases sitting between them. The CDR3 is made up of 15 amino acids. CDR1 and CDR2 (germline): SGDLS, YYNGEE. DNA of the CDR3: TGTGCCAGCAGCGAAGGGACTCCCTCCTACAATGAGCAGTTCTTC. Its protein is CASSEGTPSYNEQFF.

J is TRBJ2-3 and V is TRBV5-8; D is perhaps TRBD2 (6 bases). V lost 4 bases to trimming and J lost 3 bases, with 15 bases between them. Germline V gene data show CDR1 as SGHTS and CDR2 as YDEGEE. The CDR3 is 15 amino acids. The CDR3, as DNA: TGTGCCAGCAGCCGACTAGAAGACGAAACAGATACGCAGTATTTT. It specifies CASSRLEDETDTQYF.

The CDR3: CASTSRTGVRETQYF. As DNA, the CDR3 is TGTGCCAGCACCTCTCGGACAGGGGTTAGGGAGACCCAGTACTTC. This rearrangement joins TRBV2 to TRBJ2-5; 9 bases line up with TRBD1. This CDR3 is built from 15 residues. The germline CDR1 and CDR2 sequences are SNHLY and FYNNEI. Trimming at V came to 7 bases and at J to 5 bases, leaving 11 bases not matched to a gene.

The V call is TRBV7-3, the J call TRBJ1-1, with D uncertain. Deletions cut 7 bases from V and 4 bases from J, with 16 bases between. Per the germline V gene, CDR1 is SGHTA and CDR2 is FQGTGA. The CDR3 totals 14 residues. CDR3: CASKKDPGVTEAFF. The CDR3 bases are TGTGCCAGCAAAAAGGACCCGGGCGTCACTGAAGCTTTCTTT.

J is TRBJ1-4 and V is TRBV5-1; the D gene is possibly TRBD1 (6 bases). V gave up 1 base and J gave up 8 bases, with 12 bases separating them. The CDR3 length is 14 residues. CDR1 is SGHRS, CDR2 YFSETQ, per germline. The CDR3 is CASSLFGQGEKLFF. CDR3 nucleotide sequence: TGCGCCAGCAGCTTGTTCGGCCAGGGGGAAAAACTGTTTTTT.

The V and J genes are TRBV5-1 and TRBJ2-3; 7 nucleotides line up with TRBD2. Germline assignment: CDR1 SGHRS and CDR2 YFSETQ. This CDR3 has 15 amino acids. The trim removed 5 bases at V and 5 bases at J, leaving 11 bases unmatched. CDR3 sequence: CASSLTGLGVDTQYF. In DNA form, the CDR3 reads TGCGCCAGCAGTTTAACTGGACTAGGGGTAGATACGCAGTATTTT. Using reference TRBV5-1 and TRBJ2-3 for the parts outside the CDR3, the full variable domain is KAGVTQTPRYLIKTRGQQVTLSCSPISGHRSVSWYQQTPGQGLQFLFEYFSETQRNKGNFPGRFSGRQFSNSRSEMNVSTLELGDSALYLCASSLTGLGVDTQYFGPGTRLTVL.

The CDR3 reads CASSQGDRVTNEKLFF. The CDR3 DNA follows: TGTGCCAGCAGCCAGGGGGACAGGGTGACTAATGAAAAACTGTTTTTT. The rearrangement joins TRBV5-8 to TRBJ1-4, with TRBD1 matching 9 bases. The CDR3 loop spans 16 amino acids. The V segment lost 4 bases and the J segment 2 bases; nucleotides outside the gene matches: 6. CDR1 and CDR2 from the germline V gene are SGHTS and YDEGEE. Full variable domain (remainder filled in from reference TRBV5-8 and TRBJ1-4): EAGVTQSPTHLIKTRGQQATLRCSPISGHTSVYWYQQALGLGLQFLLWYDEGEERNRGNFPPRFSGRQFPNYSSELNVNALELEDSALYLCASSQGDRVTNEKLFFGSGTQLSVL.

This chain joins TRBV5-4 and TRBJ1-1, with D perhaps TRBD1 (5 bases). Germline CDR1 and CDR2: SGHNT and YYREEE (reference sequence). Trimming took off 4 bases at V and 2 bases at J, with 12 bases between the two ends. This CDR3 comprises 14 residues. In nucleotides, the CDR3 is TGTGCCAGCAGCCCTTGGGGGGGAAACACTGAAGCTTTCTTT. The encoded protein is CASSPWGGNTEAFF. The whole variable domain, remainder taken from reference TRBV5-4 and TRBJ1-1, is ETGVTQSPTHLIKTRGQQVTLRCSSQSGHNTVSWYQQALGQGPQFIFQYYREEENGRGNFPPRFSGLQFPNYSSELNVNALELDDSALYLCASSPWGGNTEAFFGQGTRLTVV.

In nucleotides, the CDR3 is TGCGCCAGCAGCGCCTATGATTCCTACAATGAGCAGTTCTTC. Amino acid sequence: CASSAYDSYNEQFF. The V gene is TRBV5-1, the J gene TRBJ2-1, with unresolved D. V lost 4 bases to trimming and J lost 1 base, with 9 bases between them. The CDR3 is made up of 14 amino acids. From germline, CDR1 is SGHRS and CDR2 YFSETQ.

The J gene is TRBJ2-5, the V gene TRBV25-1, with D unresolved. Germline loops: CDR1 MGHDK, CDR2 SYGVNS. Trimming cost V 1 base and J 11 bases, with 11 bases left between them. The CDR3 runs 12 residues. DNA of the CDR3: TGTGCCAGCAGTGAATCAACGAAATATCAGTACTTC. Translation: CASSESTKYQYF.

The CDR3 sequence is CASRGPLGSPLHF. In DNA, the CDR3 is TGTGCCAGCAGGGGTCCATTGGGTTCACCCCTCCACTTT. The V call is TRBV28, the J call TRBJ1-6; D gene ambiguous. This CDR3 contains 13 residues. The germline CDR1 and CDR2 sequences are MDHEN and SYDVKM. Deletions cut 6 bases from V and 9 bases from J, with 12 bases between.

This clone has just one count. This chain uses TRBV28 with TRBJ2-7, with 9 bases lining up with TRBD1. Germline CDR1 is MDHEN and CDR2 is SYDVKM. This CDR3 spans 15 amino acids. Unmatched junction bases numbered 8, after V lost 4 bases and J lost 4 bases. CDR3 protein: CASSWGQGLRYEQYF. Written as DNA, the CDR3 is TGTGCCAGCAGTTGGGGACAGGGACTCCGGTACGAGCAGTACTTC.

This clone has more than one count but fewer than ten. V and J are TRBV7-2 and TRBJ1-3; D not certain. V lost 3 bases and J 0 bases, leaving 0 bases between the germline ends. This CDR3 is 12 amino acids long. Germline CDR1 is SGHTA and CDR2 is FQGNSA. The CDR3: CASSFSGNTIYF. In DNA, the CDR3 is TGTGCCAGCAGCTTCTCTGGAAACACCATATATTTT.

The chain links TRBV11-2 to TRBJ1-6; 7 bases fit TRBD1. Losses at the gene ends were 2 bases for V and 7 bases for J; bases not matched to a gene: 2. Germline V CDR1 and CDR2: SGHAT, FQNNGV. The CDR3 is 14 amino acids. The CDR3 sequence: CASSLKTGNSPLHF. CDR3 sequence (DNA): TGTGCCAGCAGCTTAAAGACAGGGAATTCACCCCTCCACTTT.

This clone was seen only once. The rearrangement uses TRBV7-9 and TRBJ2-4; a possible D gene is TRBD1 (5 bases). V lost 5 bases and J 8 bases, leaving 19 bases between the germline ends. Germline CDR1 is SEHNR and CDR2 is FQNEAQ (reference sequence). The CDR3 contains 15 residues. CDR3 sequence: CASSQGGLLRDIQYF. In DNA, the CDR3 is TGTGCCAGCAGCCAGGGTGGCCTCCTTCGGGACATTCAGTACTTC.

J is TRBJ1-2 and V is TRBV28; 8 nucleotides match TRBD1. After removal of 7 bases from V and 5 bases from J, the junction contained 15 bases not matched to a gene. This CDR3 is 16 amino acids long. Germline V gene sequence: CDR1 MDHEN, CDR2 SYDVKM. CDR3 DNA sequence: TGTGCCAGCACCCCTCCGGGACAGGACCTCTTATATGGCTACACCTTC. Translated: CASTPPGQDLLYGYTF.

The rearrangement links TRBV10-2 to TRBJ2-1, with TRBD2 identical over 10 bases. The CDR3 loop spans 14 amino acids. V shed 8 bases and J 9 bases; nucleotides not matched to a gene: 10. Germline V lookup: CDR1 WSHSY, CDR2 SAAADI. CDR3 DNA: TGCGCCAGCGTACGCCTAGCGGGAGCCGGTGAGCAGTTCTTC. Translation gives CASVRLAGAGEQFF.

V is TRBV18 and J is TRBJ2-5; 11 bases are shared with TRBD2. Germline trimming cut 3 bases from V and 4 bases from J; bases unmatched to any gene: 4. The CDR3 covers 15 residues. Germline CDR1 and CDR2: KGHSH and LQKENI. The DNA for the CDR3 is TGTGCCAGCTCACCCGGGACTAGCGGCGTAGAGACCCAGTACTTC. It codes for CASSPGTSGVETQYF.

The chain joins TRBV6-6 to TRBJ1-5; no clear D gene. The CDR3 length is 13 residues. CDR1 and CDR2 from the germline V gene are MNHNY and SVGAGI (reference sequence). Trimming pared 5 bases from V and 3 bases from J, leaving 8 bases between. This CDR3 is CASSAPPNQPQHF. The CDR3 region has the DNA TGTGCCAGCAGTGCCCCCCCCAATCAGCCCCAGCATTTT.

This chain joins TRBV7-9 and TRBJ2-7; D unclear. This CDR3 region has 14 residues. Deletions cut 1 base from V and 3 bases from J, with 10 bases between. The germline V gene has CDR1 SEHNR and CDR2 FQNEAQ (reference sequence). The CDR3 coding sequence is TGTGCCAGCAGCTTAGGTCCTAGAAGCTACGAGCAGTACTTC. Its translation is CASSLGPRSYEQYF.

The genes are TRBV6-5 and TRBJ1-5, with D perhaps TRBD1 (6 bases). Trimming shortened V by 5 bases and J by 9 bases, and 17 bases separated the two germline ends. The CDR3 sequence is 14 residues long. The germline V gene encodes CDR1 MNHEY and CDR2 SVGAGI. This chain's CDR3 is CASSEISTGSPQHF. The CDR3, as DNA: TGTGCCAGCAGTGAGATATCGACAGGTTCGCCCCAGCATTTT.

The chain has TRBV20-1 and TRBJ2-7; a weak D match, TRBD2 (5 bases). The germline V gene encodes CDR1 DFQATT and CDR2 SNEGSKA (reference sequence). The CDR3 runs to 10 residues. V was clipped by 6 bases and J by 3 bases, with 6 bases between them. This chain's CDR3 is CSAGDYEQYF. The CDR3 DNA reads TGCAGTGCGGGAGACTACGAGCAGTACTTC.

The chain employs TRBV5-1 and TRBJ2-7; 13 nucleotides match TRBD2. Trimming took 5 bases from V and 4 from J; bases not matched to a gene: 3. The germline gives CDR1 SGHRS, CDR2 YFSETQ. The CDR3 is 14 residues long. As DNA, the CDR3 is TGCGCCAGCAGTGGACTAGCGGGGGCATACGAGCAGTACTTC. It yields the protein CASSGLAGAYEQYF. Full variable domain (outside the CDR3, taken from reference TRBV5-1 and TRBJ2-7): KAGVTQTPRYLIKTRGQQVTLSCSPISGHRSVSWYQQTPGQGLQFLFEYFSETQRNKGNFPGRFSGRQFSNSRSEMNVSTLELGDSALYLCASSGLAGAYEQYFGPGTRLTVT.

V usage is TRBV28 and J usage is TRBJ1-5; TRBD1 agrees at 7 bases. The CDR3 is 17 residues long. Germline V gene lookup returns CDR1 MDHEN and CDR2 SYDVKM. V shed 3 bases and J 6 bases; nucleotides not matched to a gene: 14. As DNA, the CDR3 is TGTGCCAGCAGTTTTTCTAATCGGCAGGGGGTGGGTCAGCCCCAGCATTTT. It yields the protein CASSFSNRQGVGQPQHF.

The V and J genes are TRBV4-1 and TRBJ1-1; TRBD1 aligns across 8 bases. Germline lookup yields CDR1 MGHRA and CDR2 YSYEKL. CDR3 size: 17 residues. Trimming took 4 bases from V and 10 from J; bases not matched to a gene: 20. In nucleotides, the CDR3 is TGCGCCAGCAGCCCGACTCATCAGGGGGCGCAGGGCGAAGGAGCTTTCTTT. This codes for CASSPTHQGAQGEGAFF.

This clone occurred once. The CDR3 is CASTSGYNEQFF. The CDR3 DNA sequence: TGTGCCAGTACTAGCGGTTACAATGAGCAGTTCTTC. The rearrangement uses TRBV19 and TRBJ2-1; 7 nucleotides align to TRBD2. Trimming took 7 bases from V and 4 from J; bases not matched to a gene: 1. The CDR3 has 12 residues. Per the germline V gene, CDR1 is LNHDA and CDR2 is SQIVND (reference sequence).

The chain has TRBV19 and TRBJ1-4; 7 nucleotides match TRBD1. The CDR3 runs 14 residues. Germline loops: CDR1 LNHDA, CDR2 SQIVND (reference sequence). J gave up 8 bases and V 7 bases, and 10 bases lay outside the gene matches. The chain's CDR3 is CASNAGTEREKLFF. CDR3 bases: TGTGCCAGTAACGCCGGGACAGAAAGAGAAAAACTGTTTTTT.